Shown below are 14 T cell receptor beta chains from a single sample sequenced in a study of cytomegalovirus exposure and HLA in healthy donors. Here immunoSEQ multiplex PCR was the method, and the copy in TCRdb shows in-frame clones only, minus some. The sample includes 80,000 to 95,000 clones, approximately 96% seen only once; the top ten take roughly 1.3%. Specimen: PBMCs. These receptors all stem from a woman between 18 and 29 years old in good health and CMV-seronegative.

The chain carries TRBV10-3 and TRBJ2-3, with a tentative D call TRBD2 (5 bases). V lost 4 bases to trimming and J lost 6 bases, with 11 bases between them. The CDR3 totals 13 residues. The V gene's germline CDR1 is ENHRY and CDR2 SYGVKD. The CDR3 reads CAISGGSGDTQYF. CDR3 nucleotide sequence: TGTGCCATCAGTGGTGGTTCGGGGGATACGCAGTATTTT.

The chain uses TRBV7-9 and TRBJ1-1, with D possibly being TRBD1 (6 bases). V dropped 5 bases and J dropped 1 base, with 17 bases sitting between them. This CDR3 contains 16 residues. CDR1 is SEHNR and CDR2 is FQNEAQ in the germline V gene (reference sequence). CDR3 bases: TGTGCCAGCAGCCCCGCGGGGGGGGCCCGGAACACTGAAGCTTTCTTT. This gives the protein CASSPAGGARNTEAFF. Full variable domain (rest looked up from reference TRBV7-9 and TRBJ1-1): DTGVSQNPRHKITKRGQNVTFRCDPISEHNRLYWYRQTLGQGPEFLTYFQNEAQLEKSRLLSDRFSAERPKGSFSTLEIQRTEQGDSAMYLCASSPAGGARNTEAFFGQGTRLTVV.

This chain connects TRBV11-2 to TRBJ2-3; D remains unclear. CDR1 and CDR2 from the germline V gene are SGHAT and FQNNGV. The CDR3 extends over 15 amino acids. The V and J ends lost 3 bases and 1 base respectively, with 11 bases between them. This CDR3 is CASSFGDPRTDTQYF. As DNA, the CDR3 is TGTGCCAGCAGCTTTGGAGACCCTCGCACAGATACGCAGTATTTT.

The genes are TRBV4-1 and TRBJ1-2; tentatively, D is TRBD1 (5 bases). Germline V lookup: CDR1 MGHRA, CDR2 YSYEKL. The CDR3 spans 14 residues. V gave up 1 base and J gave up 3 bases, with 9 bases separating them. The CDR3 is CASSQGTGDYGYTF. CDR3 coding DNA: TGCGCCAGCAGCCAAGGAACAGGCGACTATGGCTACACCTTC.

Points on this clone: The junction shows a germline mismatch at one end, possibly a read error. V is TRBV11-2 and J is TRBJ2-7; 8 nucleotides align to TRBD2. The V gene's germline CDR1 is SGHAT and CDR2 FQNNGV. This CDR3 comprises 17 residues. The CDR3 is CASSLRGGTPSLIRTHF. CDR3 bases: TGTGCCAGCAGCTTACGGGGGGGGACTCCCTCCCTTATACGGACACACTTC.

The chain recombines TRBV9 with TRBJ2-2, with D hard to call. The V end was cut by 4 bases, the J end by 5 bases, with 15 bases between. CDR3 size: 15 residues. Germline CDR1 and CDR2: SGDLS and YYNGEE. DNA for the CDR3: TGTGCCAGCAGCCCCCTTTTATCTCGGACCGGGGAGCTGTTTTTT. Translation gives CASSPLLSRTGELFF.

J is TRBJ1-2 and V is TRBV25-1; a weak D match, TRBD1 (5 bases). V dropped 3 bases and J dropped 4 bases, with 9 bases sitting between them. Germline lookup yields CDR1 MGHDK and CDR2 SYGVNS. The CDR3 length is 13 residues. The CDR3 is CASSDRVGYGYTF. Here the CDR3 DNA reads TGTGCCAGCAGTGACAGGGTCGGCTATGGCTACACCTTC.

This sequence joins TRBV29-1 and TRBJ2-7, with 10 bases aligning to TRBD1. Germline CDR1 reads SQVTM; CDR2 reads ANQGSEA. J lost 5 bases, V lost 5 bases, and 9 bases had no gene match. This CDR3 spans 14 amino acids. Here the CDR3 DNA reads TGCAGCGTTTCCGGGACAGGGGTTAGGGACGAGCAGTACTTC. It encodes CSVSGTGVRDEQYF.

This clone came up a few times. The V gene is TRBV27, the J gene TRBJ2-1; D ambiguous. The CDR3 has 12 residues. Trimming took 8 bases from V and 8 from J, leaving 13 bases between them. Germline CDR1 reads MNHEY; CDR2 reads SMNVEV (reference sequence). DNA of the CDR3: TGTGCCAGCGGCCTTTTAGGAGATGAGCAGTTCTTC. The encoded protein is CASGLLGDEQFF.

This rearrangement joins TRBV28 to TRBJ1-2; D may be TRBD1 (6 bases). CDR1 and CDR2 (germline): MDHEN, SYDVKM. The CDR3 extends over 14 amino acids. The ends were cut back, 2 bases at V and 6 bases at J, with 13 bases in the middle. The CDR3, as DNA: TGTGCCAGCAGTTTAACCAGGGGAAGTAATGGCTACACCTTC. Its translation: CASSLTRGSNGYTF.

The genes are TRBV5-1 and TRBJ2-3; 7 bases fit TRBD2. This CDR3 comprises 16 residues. With V trimmed by 2 bases and J by 5 bases, 11 bases remained unmatched. From germline, CDR1 is SGHRS and CDR2 YFSETQ. CDR3 DNA sequence: TGCGCCAGCAGCTTTCGGGGCGGGAGTGTTCAAGATACGCAGTATTTT. Translating it yields CASSFRGGSVQDTQYF.

This clone has a handful of counts. This sequence joins TRBV6-1 and TRBJ2-7; D might be TRBD2 (6 bases). Germline CDR1 and CDR2: MNHNS and SASEGT. CDR3 length: 13 residues. V gave up 8 bases and J gave up 1 base, with 12 bases separating them. For the CDR3, the DNA is TGTGCCAGCGGGGGGATCCGTTCCTACGAGCAGTACTTC. Protein: CASGGIRSYEQYF.

The chain carries TRBV6-6 and TRBJ2-5, with D possibly matching TRBD2 (5 bases). CDR1 and CDR2 from the germline V gene are MNHNY and SVGAGI (reference sequence). There are 15 residues in the CDR3. V shed 4 bases and J shed 1 base, with 13 bases lying between them. CDR3 bases: TGTGCCAGCAGTTCCGACACGGGGATCCAAGAGACCCAGTACTTC. Its protein product is CASSSDTGIQETQYF.

The chain couples TRBV19 to TRBJ1-1; the match to TRBD1 covers 7 bases. CDR3 length: 15 residues. Germline CDR1 reads LNHDA; CDR2 reads SQIVND (reference sequence). V was clipped by 5 bases and J by 2 bases; unmatched bases: 8. The CDR3 nucleotides read TGTGCCAGTAGTCCGAGGACAGGCCTCAACACTGAAGCTTTCTTT. It is translated as CASSPRTGLNTEAFF.